The sequence of this T cell receptor (beta chain) was determined in a study of T cell responses to AZD1222 COVID-19 vaccine. Study-wide findings and caveats: Donors in the cohort were predominantly white British and more often female, and clonal diversity was possibly underestimated.

Assay: immunoSEQ multiplex PCR; the TCRdb copy retains only in-frame clones and omits some. In the table there are 95,000 to 100,000 clones, 90% to 95% of which are singletons. Concerning this clone: Its antigen is unknown.

After removal of 4 bases from V and 1 base from J, the junction contained 6 bases not matched to a gene. The germline V gene has CDR1 LGHNA and CDR2 YNFKEQ. The CDR3 is 15 amino acids. J is TRBJ1-1 and V is TRBV4-2, with 7 bases aligning to TRBD1. Here the sequenced sample was peripheral blood, taken on day 0 of AZD1222 vaccination. The sequence came from an adult in good health. Here the CDR3 reads CASSRKGQQNTEAFF. The CDR3 coding sequence is TGTGCCAGCAGCCGCAAGGGACAGCAGAACACTGAAGCTTTCTTT.